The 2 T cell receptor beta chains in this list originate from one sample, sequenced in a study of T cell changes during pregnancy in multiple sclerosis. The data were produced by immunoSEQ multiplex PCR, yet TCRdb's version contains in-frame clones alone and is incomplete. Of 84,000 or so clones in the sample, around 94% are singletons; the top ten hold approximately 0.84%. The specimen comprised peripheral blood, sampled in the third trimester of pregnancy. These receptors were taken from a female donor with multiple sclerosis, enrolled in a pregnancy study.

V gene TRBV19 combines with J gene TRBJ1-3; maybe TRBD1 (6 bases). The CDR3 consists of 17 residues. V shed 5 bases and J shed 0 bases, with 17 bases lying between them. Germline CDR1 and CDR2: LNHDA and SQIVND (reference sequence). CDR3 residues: CASSPNSDSLSGNTIYF. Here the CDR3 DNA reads TGTGCCAGTAGTCCTAACTCGGACAGCCTCTCTGGAAACACCATATATTTT.

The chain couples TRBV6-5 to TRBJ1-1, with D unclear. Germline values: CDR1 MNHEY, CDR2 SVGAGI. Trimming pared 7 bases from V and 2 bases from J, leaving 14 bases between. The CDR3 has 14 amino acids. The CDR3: CASTFSGSNTEAFF. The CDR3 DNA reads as TGTGCCAGCACCTTCTCGGGTAGTAACACTGAAGCTTTCTTT.